A single sample gave rise to the 19 T cell receptor beta chains below, sequenced in a study of breast tumors, draining lymph nodes, adjacent tissues. TCRdb used MiXCR to reprocess the multiplex PCR reads, holding one entry per CDR3 protein. The sample has about 80,000 distinct CDR3 sequences, approximately 19% seen once. The lymph nodes were axillary draining lymph nodes from breast cancer patients. The material sequenced was axillary lymph node tissue. These receptors were obtained from a female donor with breast cancer. Some clones in this sample may be carry-over from other donors' samples.

This clonotype was found many times. This chain links TRBV9 with TRBJ2-5; possibly TRBD1 for D (5 bases). Germline lookup yields CDR1 SGDLS and CDR2 YYNGEE. This CDR3 spans 14 amino acids. V lost 4 bases to trimming and J lost 5 bases, with 15 bases between them. CDR3 bases: TGTGCCAGCAGCCTAACCCAGGGTGAGGAGACCCAGTACTTC. It is translated as CASSLTQGEETQYF.

About this clonotype: This may be a read error: a much more frequent sequence differs by one nucleotide. J is TRBJ1-2 and V is TRBV6-5; 8 positions agree with TRBD1. The germline gives CDR1 MNHEY, CDR2 SVGAGI. This CDR3 region has 11 residues. V gave up 9 bases and J gave up 8 bases; unmatched junction bases: 5. This CDR3 reads CASGQGRGYTF. The CDR3 DNA follows: TGTGCCAGTGGACAGGGCCGGGGCTACACCTTC.

This clonotype was counted between two and nine times. This rearrangement joins TRBV6-5 to TRBJ2-3; D unresolved. CDR1 MNHEY and CDR2 SVGAGI come from the germline V gene. CDR3 length: 14 amino acids. The ends were cut back, 3 bases at V and 2 bases at J, with 9 bases in the middle. The DNA of the CDR3 is TGTGCCAGCAGTTATTCGGATAACACAGATACGCAGTATTTT. This gives the protein CASSYSDNTDTQYF.

This clonotype was counted ten times or more. The CDR3 here is CSAGTGGRPKYF. In DNA form, the CDR3 reads TGCAGTGCTGGGACAGGGGGGCGCCCTAAGTACTTC. The gene calls are TRBV20-1 and TRBJ2-7; the match to TRBD1 covers 11 bases. The germline V gene has CDR1 DFQATT and CDR2 SNEGSKA (reference sequence). This CDR3 has 12 residues. Losses at the gene ends were 5 bases for V and 11 bases for J; bases not matched to a gene: 8.

This clonotype occurred many times. In DNA form, the CDR3 reads TGCAGTGCTAGAGGAAGCGGCAATCAGCCCCAGCATTTT. Its translation: CSARGSGNQPQHF. This chain links TRBV20-1 with TRBJ1-5; D uncertain. The V end lost 1 base, the J end lost 2 bases, and 6 bases lay between the germline ends. The V gene's germline CDR1 is DFQATT and CDR2 SNEGSKA (reference sequence). The CDR3 is 13 residues long.

Comments on this clonotype: This CDR3 fails to terminate in the conserved phenylalanine or tryptophan, so it likely reflects a read error. The rearrangement uses TRBV7-2 and TRBJ1-6; no definite D call. The V and J ends lost 1 base and 7 bases respectively, with 8 bases between them. CDR3 size: 14 residues. Germline V gives CDR1 SGHTA, CDR2 FQGNSA. In nucleotides, the CDR3 is TGTGCCAGCAGCTTAGGCAGGATGAATTCACCCCTCCACTCT. It translates to CASSLGRMNSPLHS.

Of note for this clonotype: At one end the junction does not follow the germline gene, possibly because of a read error. J is TRBJ2-1 and V is TRBV7-2; 9 bases agree with TRBD2. The CDR3 extends over 15 amino acids. Germline V gene sequence: CDR1 SGHTA, CDR2 FQGNSA. The CDR3: CASSSTSGRYNKQFF. The DNA for the CDR3 is TGTGCCAGCAGCTCCACTAGCGGGCGGTACAATAAGCAGTTCTTC.

This clonotype came up many times. The gene calls are TRBV4-3 and TRBJ2-1, with 14 bases lining up with TRBD2. V lost 4 bases, J lost 3 bases, and 8 bases stayed unmatched. The germline gives CDR1 LGHNA, CDR2 YSLEER. This CDR3 contains 18 residues. CDR3 protein: CASSPGTSGSYRYNEQFF. The CDR3 DNA follows: TGCGCCAGCAGCCCCGGGACTAGCGGGAGTTACCGCTACAATGAGCAGTTCTTC.

In this sample, this clonotype turned up many times. The chain recombines TRBV4-2 with TRBJ1-6; no reliable D call. CDR1 and CDR2 from the germline V gene are LGHNA and YNFKEQ. The CDR3 consists of 13 residues. V was clipped by 0 bases and J by 9 bases, with 6 bases between them. The CDR3 loop reads CASSQDRGSPLHF. The CDR3 bases are TGTGCCAGCAGCCAAGATCGTGGTTCACCCCTCCACTTT.

About this clonotype itself: Possible read error: a much larger clone is one base away. The chain employs TRBV20-1 and TRBJ1-5; D may be TRBD1 (6 bases). This CDR3 has 14 amino acids. The germline V gene has CDR1 DFQATT and CDR2 SNEGSKA (reference sequence). The CDR3 DNA reads as TGCAGTGCTGAGGGACACGTTAGCAATCAGCCCCGGCATTTT. Translating it yields CSAEGHVSNQPRHF.

Ten or more counts support this clonotype. The chain is built from TRBV12-3 or TRBV12-4 and TRBJ1-6; weak D call: TRBD1 (5 bases). The CDR3 consists of 15 residues. Trimming stripped 2 bases from V and 9 bases from J, with 14 bases between. As DNA, the CDR3 is TGTGCCAGCAGTTTAACCCCGGGCACAGGTTCACCCCTCCACTTT. Its protein is CASSLTPGTGSPLHF.

To note about this clonotype: Given a much more abundant clone one base away, this may be a read error. The V call is TRBV27, the J call TRBJ2-5; 8 nucleotides match TRBD2. Germline V CDR1 and CDR2: MNHEY, SMNVEV (reference sequence). The ends lost 6 bases at V and 7 bases at J; junction bases unmatched: 13. The CDR3 contains 15 residues. CDR3 DNA sequence: TGTGCCAGCAGCTTGGGATCTCGGGCGGGGGGGACCCAGTACTTC. Encoded protein: CASSLGSRAGGTQYF.

This clonotype was picked up many times. In DNA, the CDR3 is TGTGCCAGCCGGGGGGGACGGCTGGCCGAGCAGTACTTC. Translated: CASRGGRLAEQYF. V and J are TRBV6-2 or TRBV6-3 and TRBJ2-7, with TRBD2 matching over 8 bases. CDR1 MNHEY and CDR2 SVGEGT come from the germline V gene. The CDR3 sequence is 13 residues long. V was clipped by 8 bases and J by 6 bases; unmatched bases: 9.

In this sample, this clonotype turned up many times. The genes are TRBV20-1 and TRBJ1-3, with no clear D. This CDR3 is 13 amino acids long. The germline CDR1 and CDR2 sequences are DFQATT and SNEGSKA (reference sequence). Deletions cut 3 bases from V and 7 bases from J, with 13 bases between. The CDR3 DNA reads as TGCAGTGCTAGTAGGCCTCCGGGGAACACCATATATTTT. As protein: CSASRPPGNTIYF.

This clonotype was counted at least ten times. The chain employs TRBV3-1 and TRBJ1-2; D unresolved. The V and J ends lost 4 bases and 5 bases respectively, with 11 bases between them. CDR1 is LGHDT and CDR2 is YNNKEL in the germline V gene (reference sequence). This CDR3 region has 13 residues. CDR3 nucleotides: TGTGCCAGCAGCCTCCCCGGACGGTATGGCTACACCTTC. This gives the protein CASSLPGRYGYTF.

A few counts support this clonotype. The chain uses TRBV3-1 and TRBJ1-5, with D unclear. The V end was cut by 4 bases, the J end by 4 bases, with 14 bases between. The CDR3 runs to 15 residues. Germline V gene sequence: CDR1 LGHDT, CDR2 YNNKEL (reference sequence). The CDR3 reads CASSRSPAQNQPQHF. As DNA, the CDR3 is TGTGCCAGCAGCCGATCACCAGCTCAGAATCAGCCCCAGCATTTT.

This clonotype occurred a few times. A much larger clone differs from this one at a single base, so this may be a read error. The gene calls are TRBV5-8 and TRBJ2-2; perhaps D is TRBD1 or TRBD2 (5 bases each). Germline V gene sequence: CDR1 SGHTS, CDR2 YDEGEE. This CDR3 is 15 amino acids long. Trimming shortened V by 6 bases and J by 5 bases, and 17 bases separated the two germline ends. The CDR3 DNA follows: TGTGCCAGCAACCAAAGGTCGGGGCGGACCGGGGAGCTGTTTTTT. Its protein is CASNQRSGRTGELFF.

A remark on this clonotype: Given a much more abundant clone one base away, this may be a read error. Without the conserved terminal phenylalanine or tryptophan, this CDR3 likely stems from a read error. The chain couples TRBV7-9 to TRBJ1-5, with a weak D call TRBD1 (5 bases). The length of the CDR3 is 13 residues. Germline-derived CDR1 and CDR2 are SEHNR and FQNEAQ (reference sequence). V was pared by 7 bases and J by 4 bases, with 11 bases between. CDR3 region: CASNPTENQPQHS. The CDR3 coding sequence is TGTGCCAGCAACCCGACAGAGAATCAGCCCCAGCATTCT.

The J gene is TRBJ2-2, the V gene TRBV10-3; 11 nucleotides align to TRBD1. Per germline, CDR1 ENHRY and CDR2 SYGVKD. The junction had 10 bases not matched to a gene; V was cut back by 10 bases and J by 6 bases. The CDR3 is made up of 15 amino acids. DNA of the CDR3: TGTGCCACCAGGACAGGGGGCGCAAGGGCCGGGGAGCTGTTTTTT. Protein product: CATRTGGARAGELFF.